Following are 19 T cell receptor beta chains from one sample sequenced in a study of glioma-infiltrating T cells after dendritic cell vaccination. Indicated time point: after dendritic cell vaccination, including at tumor progression/relapse. Libraries were prepared by immunoSEQ multiplex PCR; TCRdb keeps only in-frame clonotypes and omits some of them. Of around 90,000 clones listed, more than 80% are singletons. Sample: blood, taken after dendritic cell vaccination. The receptors derive from a human donor with glioblastoma.

The chain carries TRBV6-4 and TRBJ1-1; a possible D gene is TRBD1 (5 bases). From germline, CDR1 is MRHNA and CDR2 SNTAGT. The ends were cut back, 5 bases at V and 4 bases at J, with 11 bases in the middle. This CDR3 region has 13 residues. CDR3 loop: CASSFGGGTEAFF. CDR3 coding DNA: TGTGCCAGCAGTTTTGGGGGGGGCACTGAAGCTTTCTTT.

The V gene is TRBV11-2, the J gene TRBJ1-6; D is possibly TRBD1 (5 bases). CDR3 length equals 13 residues. The V gene's germline CDR1 is SGHAT and CDR2 FQNNGV. V lost 3 bases, J lost 9 bases, and 9 bases lay in between. The CDR3 reads CASSFQQASPLHF. CDR3 bases: TGTGCCAGCAGCTTCCAACAGGCTTCACCCCTCCACTTT.

The chain joins TRBV2 to TRBJ1-5; a weak D match, TRBD1 (5 bases). Per germline, CDR1 SNHLY and CDR2 FYNNEI. The CDR3 sequence is 12 residues long. Trimming stripped 4 bases from V and 6 bases from J, with 7 bases between. In nucleotides, the CDR3 is TGTGCCAGCAGTGTTCAGGGTCAGCCCCAGCATTTT. This gives the protein CASSVQGQPQHF.

The J gene is TRBJ2-6, the V gene TRBV2, with a weak D call TRBD2 (6 bases). Germline V gene sequence: CDR1 SNHLY, CDR2 FYNNEI. This CDR3 is 19 amino acids long. V lost 2 bases and J 0 bases, leaving 17 bases between the germline ends. The CDR3 reads CASSEKIRDFSSGANVLTF. The CDR3 coding sequence is TGTGCCAGCAGTGAAAAAATCCGGGACTTTAGCTCTGGGGCCAACGTCCTGACTTTC.

J is TRBJ2-5 and V is TRBV7-9; D possibly corresponds to TRBD1 (6 bases). Germline V gives CDR1 SEHNR, CDR2 FQNEAQ (reference sequence). V lost 4 bases to trimming and J lost 5 bases, with 8 bases between them. CDR3 size: 12 residues. For the CDR3, the DNA is TGTGCCAGCAGCTCAACAGGGGAGACCCAGTACTTC. This sequence encodes CASSSTGETQYF.

The rearrangement joins TRBV7-8 to TRBJ1-5, with 11 nucleotides matching TRBD1. Germline CDR1 and CDR2: SGHVS and FQNEAQ. The trim removed 4 bases at V and 8 bases at J, leaving 13 bases unmatched. The CDR3 is 17 amino acids. The CDR3 loop reads CASSSPQRTGGGEPQHF. The CDR3 region has the DNA TGTGCCAGCAGCTCACCCCAGAGGACAGGGGGCGGGGAGCCCCAGCATTTT.

The J gene is TRBJ2-1, the V gene TRBV7-7, with 10 bases that match TRBD1. The V gene's germline CDR1 is SSHAT and CDR2 FNYEAQ (reference sequence). V lost 2 bases, J lost 8 bases, and 6 bases stayed unmatched. CDR3 length: 15 amino acids. The CDR3 loop is CASSLSDRGHDEQFF. The CDR3, as DNA: TGTGCCAGCAGCTTAAGTGACAGGGGGCACGATGAGCAGTTCTTC.

The V and J genes are TRBV5-4 and TRBJ1-6, with TRBD1 as a possible D gene (6 bases). Germline-derived CDR1 and CDR2 are SGHNT and YYREEE (reference sequence). Deletions cut 4 bases from V and 7 bases from J, with 12 bases between. There are 14 residues in the CDR3. The CDR3 reads CASSLGQTNSPLHF. CDR3 in DNA: TGTGCCAGCAGCCTCGGACAGACAAATTCACCCCTCCACTTT.

The genes are TRBV7-3 and TRBJ1-1; 8 nucleotides match TRBD1. The germline V gene has CDR1 SGHTA and CDR2 FQGTGA. The CDR3 is made up of 15 amino acids. Trimming cost V 5 bases and J 2 bases; bases outside gene matches: 7. Here the CDR3 DNA reads TGTGCCAGCAGCCCCCGGACAGGGCAAAACACTGAAGCTTTCTTT. Translating gives CASSPRTGQNTEAFF.

V usage is TRBV5-1 and J usage is TRBJ2-2, with D tentatively TRBD2 (6 bases). There are 16 residues in the CDR3. CDR1 SGHRS and CDR2 YFSETQ come from the germline V gene. V lost 0 bases to trimming and J lost 2 bases, with 11 bases between them. The DNA for the CDR3 is TGCGCCAGCAGCTTGGTAGGGACTTTAAACACCGGGGAGCTGTTTTTT. As protein: CASSLVGTLNTGELFF.

This chain connects TRBV12-5 to TRBJ2-2; 9 positions agree with TRBD2. Germline V gene lookup returns CDR1 LGHNT and CDR2 FRNRAP. CDR3 length equals 15 residues. J was trimmed by 3 bases and V by 3 bases; bases with no gene match: 2. The CDR3 loop reads CASGLLAGDTGELFF. CDR3 bases: TGTGCTAGTGGTTTATTAGCGGGGGACACCGGGGAGCTGTTTTTT.

The chain uses TRBV5-1 and TRBJ1-6; D not resolved. There are 16 residues in the CDR3. Trimming took off 0 bases at V and 9 bases at J, with 16 bases between the two ends. CDR1 and CDR2 (germline): SGHRS, YFSETQ. CDR3 bases: TGCGCCAGCAGCTTGGCCGAGGGCAGGACTGGTTCACCCCTCCACTTT. Its protein is CASSLAEGRTGSPLHF. Based on the CDR3 plus reference TRBV5-1 and TRBJ1-6, the full variable domain is KAGVTQTPRYLIKTRGQQVTLSCSPISGHRSVSWYQQTPGQGLQFLFEYFSETQRNKGNFPGRFSGRQFSNSRSEMNVSTLELGDSALYLCASSLAEGRTGSPLHFGNGTRLTVT.

The chain uses TRBV6-6 and TRBJ1-2; possibly TRBD1 for D (6 bases). Germline values: CDR1 MNHNY, CDR2 SVGAGI (reference sequence). Trimming left V 10 bases short and J 8 bases short, with 23 bases between. The CDR3 spans 14 residues. CDR3 bases: TGTGCCAACCACAGACTACAGGGATCAAACGGCTACACCTTC. Its protein is CANHRLQGSNGYTF.

This clone was seen a handful of times. This rearrangement joins TRBV19 to TRBJ1-2; 7 positions agree with TRBD1. This CDR3 comprises 17 residues. V shed 4 bases and J 0 bases; nucleotides not matched to a gene: 11. Germline loops: CDR1 LNHDA, CDR2 SQIVND (reference sequence). CDR3 region: CASSSSGTANSNYGYTF. The CDR3 DNA reads TGTGCCAGTAGTAGCTCCGGGACAGCGAATTCTAACTATGGCTACACCTTC.

The J gene is TRBJ1-5, the V gene TRBV2; 7 bases align to TRBD1. V shed 7 bases and J 3 bases; nucleotides not matched to a gene: 9. The germline V gene has CDR1 SNHLY and CDR2 FYNNEI. The CDR3 totals 15 residues. The CDR3 loop reads CASKTGSGDNQPQHF. DNA of the CDR3: TGTGCCAGCAAGACAGGGTCGGGGGACAATCAGCCCCAGCATTTT.

The V call is TRBV6-4, the J call TRBJ2-1; 8 nucleotides align to TRBD1. This CDR3 is 16 amino acids long. Germline V gene lookup returns CDR1 MRHNA and CDR2 SNTAGT. The V segment lost 1 base and the J segment 0 bases; nucleotides outside the gene matches: 2. The CDR3 reads CASSDWGTGSYNEQFF. CDR3 coding DNA: TGTGCCAGCAGTGACTGGGGGACAGGCTCCTACAATGAGCAGTTCTTC.

This chain links TRBV15 with TRBJ2-7, with 7 bases matching TRBD1. The CDR3 totals 14 residues. V dropped 4 bases and J dropped 4; count of bases not matched to a gene: 7. Germline V CDR1 and CDR2: LNHNV, YYDKDF (reference sequence). The CDR3, as DNA: TGTGCCACCAGCATTAAGACAGGGACGTACGAGCAGTACGTC. It encodes CATSIKTGTYEQYV.

This clone was seen a single time. J is TRBJ2-1 and V is TRBV5-1; tentative D call: TRBD2 (6 bases). CDR1 and CDR2 from the germline V gene are SGHRS and YFSETQ. CDR3 length: 14 residues. The germline V and J ends were trimmed by 0 bases and 12 bases, with 16 bases remaining between them. CDR3: CASSLEEARGRQFF. The CDR3 nucleotides are TGCGCCAGCAGCTTGGAGGAAGCGCGGGGCAGGCAGTTCTTC.

The V gene is TRBV11-3, the J gene TRBJ2-7; D might be TRBD1 (5 bases). Trimming took 0 bases from V and 5 from J, leaving 14 bases between them. Germline lookup yields CDR1 SGHNT and CDR2 YENEEA. This CDR3 has 15 amino acids. The CDR3: CASSLDRNRPNEQYF. The CDR3 region has the DNA TGTGCCAGCAGCTTAGATCGCAACAGGCCTAACGAGCAGTACTTC.